These 8 T cell receptor beta chains originate from one sample sequenced in a study of shared clonotypes between healthy human individuals. The repertoire was sequenced with immunoSEQ multiplex PCR; TCRdb's copy has only in-frame clones and lacks some. The sample contains a few million clones, approximately 96% of which appear only once. The specimen sequenced was naive CD4+ T cells sorted from blood. Subset noted: CD45RA+ positively selected. These receptors were taken from a man aged 18 to 29 in good health.

This sequence joins TRBV12-5 and TRBJ2-7; no firm D call. The CDR3 consists of 14 residues. V lost 3 bases, J lost 3 bases, and 12 bases lay in between. Germline assignment: CDR1 LGHNT and CDR2 FRNRAP. The CDR3 sequence is CASGLAGENYEQYF. The CDR3 region has the DNA TGTGCTAGTGGTTTAGCTGGGGAAAACTACGAGCAGTACTTC.

This chain joins TRBV13 and TRBJ1-1, with a tentative D call TRBD1 (6 bases). Germline assignment: CDR1 PRHDT and CDR2 FYEKMQ (reference sequence). The CDR3 is 16 residues long. V lost 4 bases and J lost 5, with 20 bases in between. The CDR3 region is CASSSGGLGRGTEAFF. CDR3 sequence (DNA): TGTGCCAGCAGCTCCGGGGGGCTCGGGAGGGGAACTGAAGCTTTCTTT.

V is TRBV6-6 and J is TRBJ1-4; D not resolved. Per the germline V gene, CDR1 is MNHNY and CDR2 is SVGAGI (reference sequence). The CDR3 is 14 residues long. Trimming shortened V by 2 bases and J by 3 bases, and 7 bases separated the two germline ends. The chain's CDR3 is CASSYPEANEKLFF. The CDR3, as DNA: TGTGCCAGCAGTTACCCGGAGGCTAATGAAAAACTGTTTTTT.

The CDR3 region has the DNA TGTGCCAGCTCACCCATGGGGACCCAGGGCTCCTCTGGGGCCAACGTCCTGACTTTC. It is translated as CASSPMGTQGSSGANVLTF. The chain has TRBV18 and TRBJ2-6; perhaps D is TRBD1 or TRBD2 (5 bases each). Germline lookup yields CDR1 KGHSH and CDR2 LQKENI. V lost 3 bases, J lost 0 bases, and 18 bases lay in between. The CDR3 runs to 19 residues.

This clone was seen once. V usage is TRBV7-8 and J usage is TRBJ1-6; D is unresolved. The CDR3 runs 16 residues. The V gene lost 1 base and the J gene lost 8 bases, with 15 bases spanning the gap. The V gene's germline CDR1 is SGHVS and CDR2 FQNEAQ. CDR3 in amino acids: CASSLDEGLGYSPLHF. The DNA of the CDR3 is TGTGCCAGCAGCTTAGATGAGGGATTAGGATATTCACCCCTCCACTTT.

This sequence joins TRBV7-2 and TRBJ2-1; D gene ambiguous. V dropped 7 bases and J dropped 0 bases, with 10 bases sitting between them. The CDR3 loop spans 14 amino acids. Germline assignment: CDR1 SGHTA and CDR2 FQGNSA. The CDR3 loop is CASMAVASYNEQFF. In nucleotides, the CDR3 is TGTGCCAGCATGGCGGTAGCCTCCTACAATGAGCAGTTCTTC.

The chain employs TRBV9 and TRBJ2-1; 7 bases are shared with TRBD1. Germline V CDR1 and CDR2: SGDLS, YYNGEE. V trimming: 3 bases; J trimming: 7 bases; junction bases outside the gene matches: 7. The CDR3 covers 14 residues. DNA for the CDR3: TGTGCCAGCAGCGCCCGACAGGGTAGTAATGAGCAGTTCTTC. Its protein is CASSARQGSNEQFF.

The chain recombines TRBV11-3 with TRBJ2-5; the D gene is possibly TRBD2 (6 bases). CDR3 length: 13 residues. V gave up 6 bases and J gave up 7 bases, with 15 bases separating them. The germline V gene encodes CDR1 SGHNT and CDR2 YENEEA. CDR3 region: CASSTGTDGTQYF. The CDR3, as DNA: TGTGCCAGCAGTACCGGGACTGACGGGACCCAGTACTTC.